This T cell receptor (beta chain) was recorded in a study of T-cell memory formation after mild COVID-19. This clonotype was counted only a few times. Its antigen remains unidentified. TCRdb fed the 5' RACE reads into MiXCR, producing one record per CDR3 protein. There are under 600,000 distinct CDR3 sequences in the sample; 20% to 25% occur only once, and about 8.2% lies in the top ten. Findings and limits, study-wide: Researchers report contracting CD4+ clones mostly in CM and EM, with CD8+ clones in EMRA.

This CDR3 is 12 amino acids long. Germline CDR1 MNHEY, CDR2 SVGEGT. Trimming shortened V by 7 bases and J by 4 bases, and 10 bases separated the two germline ends. This TCR was recovered from an adult woman who had mild COVID-19 (a few samples of this study predate the infection). Cell type and time point are not known. The rearrangement links TRBV6-2 or TRBV6-3 to TRBJ1-1; D remains unclear. The sample taken for sequencing was PBMCs or a T cell subset sorted from them (not recorded which). CDR3: CASTTVGTEAFF. In DNA, the CDR3 is TGTGCCAGCACTACGGTGGGCACTGAAGCTTTCTTT.